What follows are 32 T cell receptor beta chains derived from one specimen sequenced in a study of technical replicates of blood from several donors. Only in-frame clones appear in the TCRdb table, and some are missing; sequencing was by immunoSEQ multiplex PCR. The sample lists more than 60,000 clones; 90% to 95% were seen once. Material for sequencing was T cells isolated from PBMCs. The receptors were sampled from a human donor in good health.

The chain employs TRBV6-6 and TRBJ1-2; no firm D call. Trimming stripped 4 bases from V and 3 bases from J, with 6 bases between. The CDR3 spans 12 residues. Germline V gene data show CDR1 as MNHNY and CDR2 as SVGAGI (reference sequence). CDR3 sequence reads: CASSSQDYGYTF. CDR3 DNA sequence: TGTGCCAGCAGTTCCCAGGACTATGGCTACACCTTC.

Comment on this clone: Distinct nucleotide sequences in the sample also encode this CDR3. The gene calls are TRBV6-1 and TRBJ2-7; no reliable D call. The CDR3 sequence is 11 residues long. CDR1 is MNHNS, CDR2 SASEGT, per germline. V dropped 4 bases and J dropped 2 bases, with 3 bases sitting between them. The CDR3 region has the DNA TGTGCCAGCAGTGTCACCTACGAGCAGTACTTC. This translates into CASSVTYEQYF.

The chain is built from TRBV18 and TRBJ1-2; D remains ambiguous. CDR1 and CDR2 (germline): KGHSH, LQKENI. The CDR3 covers 16 residues. The germline V and J ends were trimmed by 3 bases and 6 bases, with 20 bases remaining between them. Here the CDR3 DNA reads TGTGCCAGCTCACCTATTAAGGAGATCTTAATTCATGGCTACACCTTC. Translation: CASSPIKEILIHGYTF. Together with reference TRBV18 and TRBJ1-2, the CDR3 gives the full variable domain: NAGVMQNPRHLVRRRGQEARLRCSPMKGHSHVYWYRQLPEEGLKFMVYLQKENIIDESGMPKERFSAEFPKEGPSILRIQQVVRGDSAAYFCASSPIKEILIHGYTFGSGTRLTVV.

J is TRBJ1-2 and V is TRBV5-4; D gene ambiguous. The CDR3 contains 13 residues. Trimming pared 0 bases from V and 4 bases from J, leaving 7 bases between. Germline CDR1 is SGHNT and CDR2 is YYREEE (reference sequence). The CDR3 region is CASSLGGLYGYTF. The CDR3 nucleotides are TGTGCCAGCAGCTTGGGAGGACTCTATGGCTACACCTTC.

This clone showed up just once. The J gene is TRBJ2-7, the V gene TRBV18; the D gene is possibly TRBD1 (6 bases). The CDR3 totals 14 residues. Trimming took 3 bases from V and 2 from J, leaving 11 bases between them. Germline loops: CDR1 KGHSH, CDR2 LQKENI. This CDR3 is CASSPTRDTYEQYF. The CDR3 bases are TGTGCCAGCTCACCTACCCGGGACACCTACGAGCAGTACTTC.

CDR3 loop: CSPAEGTDTQYF. CDR3 DNA: TGCAGCCCAGCGGAGGGCACAGATACGCAGTATTTT. V and J are TRBV29-1 and TRBJ2-3; D may be TRBD2 (5 bases). Trimming left V 8 bases short and J 1 base short, with 10 bases between. Germline V gene lookup returns CDR1 SQVTM and CDR2 ANQGSEA. There are 12 residues in the CDR3.

The chain links TRBV13 to TRBJ1-2; weak D call: TRBD1 (6 bases). CDR1 PRHDT and CDR2 FYEKMQ come from the germline V gene (reference sequence). This CDR3 contains 14 residues. Trimming cost V 10 bases and J 8 bases, with 23 bases left between them. The CDR3 bases are TGTGCCAAGCAGCCCCCTCAGGGGAGGGACGGCTACACCTTC. This encodes CAKQPPQGRDGYTF.

The chain recombines TRBV15 with TRBJ2-7; D may be TRBD2 (5 bases). Between the trimmed V and J ends, which lost 1 base and 0 bases, there was a span of 13 bases. CDR1 is LNHNV and CDR2 is YYDKDF in the germline V gene (reference sequence). There are 16 residues in the CDR3. The CDR3 bases are TGTGCCACCAGCAGAGGAGGACTTCCAGGCTCCTACGAGCAGTACTTC. Translation gives CATSRGGLPGSYEQYF.

The chain is built from TRBV14 and TRBJ1-5; D remains ambiguous. Deletions cut 1 base from V and 6 bases from J, with 16 bases between. The CDR3 consists of 16 residues. Germline V CDR1 and CDR2: SGHDN, FVKESK. CDR3 sequence (DNA): TGTGCCAGCAGCCAAGTTGAGAGGGAAGGGCGTCAGCCCCAGCATTTT. Translating gives CASSQVEREGRQPQHF.

The chain is built from TRBV19 and TRBJ1-2; 7 bases map to TRBD1. Trimming cost V 6 bases and J 4 bases; bases outside gene matches: 2. Germline CDR1 reads LNHDA; CDR2 reads SQIVND (reference sequence). The CDR3 has 12 residues. This CDR3 reads CASRGQTYGYTF. The CDR3 nucleotides read TGTGCCAGTAGGGGACAGACCTATGGCTACACCTTC.

The chain carries TRBV5-1 and TRBJ2-1, with 7 bases lining up with TRBD2. This CDR3 comprises 18 residues. The germline V gene encodes CDR1 SGHRS and CDR2 YFSETQ. V gave up 0 bases and J gave up 8 bases; unmatched junction bases: 17. The CDR3 DNA reads TGCGCCAGCAGCTTGGAGGGCCCCCAAGCGGGATTAATTGATGAGCAGTTCTTC. Amino acids: CASSLEGPQAGLIDEQFF.

This clone appeared once. The chain links TRBV2 to TRBJ1-2, with 10 positions matching TRBD1. Per germline, CDR1 SNHLY and CDR2 FYNNEI. The ends lost 5 bases at V and 2 bases at J; junction bases unmatched: 11. This CDR3 is 17 amino acids long. CDR3 in amino acids: CASSRQTGTGDNYGYTF. In DNA, the CDR3 is TGTGCCAGCAGTAGACAAACCGGGACAGGGGACAACTATGGCTACACCTTC. The variable domain in full, completed from reference TRBV2 and TRBJ1-2, reads EPEVTQTPSHQVTQMGQEVILRCVPISNHLYFYWYRQILGQKVEFLVSFYNNEISEKSEIFDDQFSVERPDGSNFTLKIRSTKLEDSAMYFCASSRQTGTGDNYGYTFGSGTRLTVV.

V usage is TRBV7-9 and J usage is TRBJ2-5; possible D gene TRBD1, 5 bases. V gave up 5 bases and J gave up 14 bases, with 15 bases separating them. Germline V gene sequence: CDR1 SEHNR, CDR2 FQNEAQ (reference sequence). The CDR3 has 11 residues. CDR3 sequence (DNA): TGTGCCAGCAGCCTGGACAACTGGGCCTACTTC. Protein product: CASSLDNWAYF.

The rearrangement joins TRBV10-1 to TRBJ1-1; TRBD1 agrees at 8 bases. Per germline, CDR1 WNHNN and CDR2 SYGVQD (reference sequence). With V trimmed by 3 bases and J by 3 bases, 3 bases remained unmatched. The CDR3 contains 14 residues. The CDR3 region is CASSDDRGDTEAFF. In DNA, the CDR3 is TGCGCCAGCAGTGATGACAGGGGAGACACTGAAGCTTTCTTT.

The V gene is TRBV19, the J gene TRBJ1-2; D might be TRBD1 (6 bases). The CDR3 spans 12 residues. Trimming took 7 bases from V and 8 from J, leaving 14 bases between them. Germline assignment: CDR1 LNHDA and CDR2 SQIVND (reference sequence). The CDR3 nucleotides read TGTGCCAGTACCCCGACAGGTACCGGCTACACCTTC. Translating it yields CASTPTGTGYTF.

V gene TRBV11-2 combines with J gene TRBJ2-1; D may be TRBD2 (6 bases). Germline V gene lookup returns CDR1 SGHAT and CDR2 FQNNGV. Trimming shortened V by 3 bases and J by 4 bases, and 10 bases separated the two germline ends. The length of the CDR3 is 14 residues. The CDR3 reads CASSFAGLYNEQFF. The CDR3 DNA reads as TGTGCCAGCAGCTTCGCGGGATTATACAATGAGCAGTTCTTC.

V is TRBV5-1 and J is TRBJ1-5, with a weak D call TRBD1 (5 bases). There are 14 residues in the CDR3. The V end lost 4 bases, the J end lost 3 bases, and 11 bases lay between the germline ends. Germline CDR1 reads SGHRS; CDR2 reads YFSETQ. The CDR3 nucleotides read TGCGCCAGCAGCCCAGGGACTCACAATCAGCCCCAGCATTTT. Its protein product is CASSPGTHNQPQHF.

This chain links TRBV21-1 with TRBJ2-7; the table gives TRBD2 as D, unverified against the DNA. TRBV21-1 is reported as a pseudogene. The length of the CDR3 is 16 residues. The CDR3 loop is CASSTRENSPVDEQYF. The CDR3 bases are TGTGCCAGCAGCACCCGGGAGAACAGCCCTGTCGACGAGCAGTACTTC.

The V and J genes are TRBV10-1 and TRBJ1-5; no reliable D call. The CDR3 covers 15 residues. Trimming took off 2 bases at V and 5 bases at J, with 13 bases between the two ends. Germline loops: CDR1 WNHNN, CDR2 SYGVQD (reference sequence). In DNA, the CDR3 is TGCGCCAGCAGTGAGGGCTGGGCAGGTCATCAGCCCCAGCATTTT. Translation: CASSEGWAGHQPQHF.

The V and J genes are TRBV11-2 and TRBJ2-5, with a tentative D call TRBD2 (6 bases). V was cut by 5 bases and J by 1 base, with 20 bases left in between. Germline V gives CDR1 SGHAT, CDR2 FQNNGV. The CDR3 length is 17 residues. Here the CDR3 reads CASSPEGGWLAQETQYF. The DNA of the CDR3 is TGTGCCAGCAGCCCAGAAGGAGGGTGGCTAGCCCAAGAGACCCAGTACTTC.

V gene TRBV15 combines with J gene TRBJ2-7, with a weak D call TRBD1 (6 bases). The CDR3 runs 14 residues. Looked up from germline, CDR1 is LNHNV and CDR2 is YYDKDF (reference sequence). V was shortened by 3 bases and J by 2 bases, with 11 bases between the two germline ends. CDR3 in DNA: TGTGCCACCAGCAGCGGGACACTTGCCTACGAGCAGTACTTC. It encodes CATSSGTLAYEQYF. The entire variable domain, with the rest obtained from reference TRBV15 and TRBJ2-7, is as follows: DAMVIQNPRYQVTQFGKPVTLSCSQTLNHNVMYWYQQKSSQAPKLLFHYYDKDFNNEADTPDNFQSRRPNTSFCFLDIRSPGLGDTAMYLCATSSGTLAYEQYFGPGTRLTVT.

The chain employs TRBV7-8 and TRBJ1-5, with TRBD1 matching over 8 bases. Losses at the gene ends were 5 bases for V and 3 bases for J; bases not matched to a gene: 6. The CDR3 loop spans 15 amino acids. Germline V gene sequence: CDR1 SGHVS, CDR2 FQNEAQ. CDR3 loop: CASSPRGPNNQPQHF. In DNA form, the CDR3 reads TGTGCCAGCAGCCCCAGGGGGCCCAACAATCAGCCCCAGCATTTT. The entire variable domain, with the rest obtained from reference TRBV7-8 and TRBJ1-5, is as follows: GAGVSQSPRYKVAKRGQDVALRCDPISGHVSLFWYQQALGQGPEFLTYFQNEAQLDKSGLPSDRFFAERPEGSVSTLKIQRTQQEDSAVYLCASSPRGPNNQPQHFGDGTRLSIL.

This chain links TRBV28 with TRBJ2-5; D not certain. Germline CDR1 reads MDHEN; CDR2 reads SYDVKM. V was shortened by 3 bases and J by 2 bases, with 7 bases between the two germline ends. The CDR3 runs 13 residues. CDR3 in amino acids: CASSLWQQETQYF. DNA for the CDR3: TGTGCCAGCAGTTTGTGGCAGCAAGAGACCCAGTACTTC. The complete variable domain, with remaining parts taken from reference TRBV28 and TRBJ2-5, reads DVKVTQSSRYLVKRTGEKVFLECVQDMDHENMFWYRQDPGLGLRLIYFSYDVKMKEKGDIPEGYSVSREKKERFSLILESASTNQTSMYLCASSLWQQETQYFGPGTRLLVL.

The chain links TRBV4-3 to TRBJ2-2; 7 bases map to TRBD1. Germline CDR1 is LGHNA and CDR2 is YSLEER. J gave up 6 bases and V 3 bases, and 4 bases lay outside the gene matches. There are 14 residues in the CDR3. CDR3 loop: CASSQLDRAGELFF. In DNA, the CDR3 is TGCGCCAGCAGCCAGCTTGACAGGGCCGGGGAGCTGTTTTTT.

This clone was seen only once. The chain is built from TRBV4-2 and TRBJ1-2; possible D gene TRBD1, 6 bases. The CDR3 extends over 16 amino acids. Between the trimmed V and J ends, which lost 1 base and 2 bases, there was a span of 14 bases. Germline V gene sequence: CDR1 LGHNA, CDR2 YNFKEQ. CDR3 DNA sequence: TGTGCCAGCAGCCAAGTACAAGGGGGATCAAACTATGGCTACACCTTC. This encodes CASSQVQGGSNYGYTF.

V usage is TRBV7-3 and J usage is TRBJ2-2; TRBD1 is a possible D gene (5 bases). The CDR3 spans 14 residues. Trimming shortened V by 2 bases and J by 6 bases, and 10 bases separated the two germline ends. Germline-derived CDR1 and CDR2 are SGHTA and FQGTGA. The CDR3 nucleotides are TGTGCCAGCAGCTTATTATTGGGGCCCGGGGAGCTGTTTTTT. It encodes CASSLLLGPGELFF.

The chain links TRBV27 to TRBJ2-7; 9 bases are shared with TRBD1. The CDR3 length is 14 residues. The germline CDR1 and CDR2 sequences are MNHEY and SMNVEV (reference sequence). V shed 5 bases, J shed 5 bases, and the junction held 7 bases outside the gene matches. CDR3 amino acids: CASSLDRGKNEQYF. As DNA, the CDR3 is TGTGCCAGCAGTCTCGACAGGGGGAAGAACGAGCAGTACTTC.

The chain couples TRBV4-2 to TRBJ1-5; D gene uncertain. The germline gives CDR1 LGHNA, CDR2 YNFKEQ. The V gene lost 4 bases and the J gene lost 7 bases, with 8 bases spanning the gap. This CDR3 spans 12 amino acids. The CDR3 region is CASSREEQPQHF. The CDR3 nucleotides are TGTGCCAGCAGCCGAGAGGAGCAGCCCCAGCATTTT.

This clone was counted once. The chain uses TRBV4-3 and TRBJ2-3, with TRBD1 identical over 9 bases. The CDR3 consists of 15 residues. The germline gives CDR1 LGHNA, CDR2 YSLEER. V shed 3 bases and J 4 bases; nucleotides not matched to a gene: 5. This CDR3 is CASSQNRGLADTQYF. The CDR3, as DNA: TGCGCCAGCAGCCAGAACAGGGGGCTGGCAGATACGCAGTATTTT.

This clone was seen only a few times. This sequence joins TRBV5-3 and TRBJ1-4; TRBD1 matches at 7 bases. TRBV5-3 falls under the ORF class, with uncertain function. Losses at the gene ends were 5 bases for V and 6 bases for J; bases not matched to a gene: 7. The CDR3 has 14 residues. This CDR3 reads CARRLRGRHEKLFF. The DNA for the CDR3 is TGTGCCAGAAGATTAAGGGGGCGCCATGAAAAACTGTTTTTT.

The chain uses TRBV4-2 and TRBJ2-7; 12 bases are shared with TRBD1. The ends lost 4 bases at V and 3 bases at J; junction bases unmatched: 4. The CDR3 consists of 15 residues. CDR1 LGHNA and CDR2 YNFKEQ come from the germline V gene. The CDR3: CASSPRDRGHYEQYF. In DNA form, the CDR3 reads TGTGCCAGCAGCCCCAGGGACAGGGGGCACTACGAGCAGTACTTC.

This chain joins TRBV4-1 and TRBJ2-1; 9 nucleotides agree with TRBD1. Germline V gives CDR1 MGHRA, CDR2 YSYEKL. The V segment lost 4 bases and the J segment 1 base; nucleotides outside the gene matches: 2. CDR3 length: 15 residues. The CDR3 DNA follows: TGCGCCAGCAGCCCCGGGACAGGGTCCTACAATGAGCAGTTCTTC. It encodes CASSPGTGSYNEQFF.